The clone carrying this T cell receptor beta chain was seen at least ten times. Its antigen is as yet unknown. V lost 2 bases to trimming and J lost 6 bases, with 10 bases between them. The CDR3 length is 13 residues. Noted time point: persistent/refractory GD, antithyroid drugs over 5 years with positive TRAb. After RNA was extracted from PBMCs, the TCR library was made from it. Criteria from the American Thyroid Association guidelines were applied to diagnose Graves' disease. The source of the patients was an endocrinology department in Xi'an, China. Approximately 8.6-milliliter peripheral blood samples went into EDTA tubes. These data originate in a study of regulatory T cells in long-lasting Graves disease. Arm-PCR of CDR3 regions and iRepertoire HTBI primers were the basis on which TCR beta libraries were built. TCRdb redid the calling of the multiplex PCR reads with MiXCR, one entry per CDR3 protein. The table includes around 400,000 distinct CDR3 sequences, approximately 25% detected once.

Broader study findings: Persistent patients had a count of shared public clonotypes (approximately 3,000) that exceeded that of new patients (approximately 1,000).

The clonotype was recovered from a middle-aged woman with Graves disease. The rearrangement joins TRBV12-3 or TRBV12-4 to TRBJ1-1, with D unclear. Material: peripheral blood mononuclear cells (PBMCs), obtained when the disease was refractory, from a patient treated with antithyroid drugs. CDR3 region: CASSLRVDAEAFF. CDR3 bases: TGTGCCAGCAGTTTAAGGGTAGACGCTGAAGCTTTCTTT.